This T cell receptor (beta chain) comes out of a study of cytomegalovirus exposure and HLA in healthy donors. The data were produced by immunoSEQ multiplex PCR, yet TCRdb's version contains in-frame clones alone and is incomplete. Of about 160,000 clones listed, around four fifths are singletons. Whole-study findings and limits: The study put 150 to 200 TCR beta chains on its list as cytomegalovirus-associated.

As for this clone: The antigen remains undetermined.

What was sequenced was PBMCs. The sequence was collected from a man aged 25 to 40 in good health and CMV-seropositive.

The CDR3 DNA follows: TGTGCCAGCAGTGAAAGAATAGTAGAGAAGGAGCAGTACTTC. Protein product: CASSERIVEKEQYF. The J gene is TRBJ2-7, the V gene TRBV6-1; D remains ambiguous. The CDR3 covers 14 residues. The germline CDR1 and CDR2 sequences are MNHNS and SASEGT. V was trimmed by 2 bases and J by 7 bases, leaving 15 bases between them.